This T cell receptor (beta chain) originates from a study of cytomegalovirus exposure and HLA in healthy donors. Study outcomes and limitations: The likely origin of a cluster of highly shared sequence variants was a sequencing artifact. Later analysis identified a missense DCLRE1C variant that was linked to TCR beta V- and J-gene trimming.

PCR used 60 Vbeta primers and 13 Jbeta primers. This table comes from immunoSEQ multiplex PCR, and its TCRdb copy is limited to in-frame clones, with some not included. The data hold roughly 130,000 clones, with around four fifths observed a single time. A word on this clone: Its antigen remains unknown.

The receptor was derived from a woman between 40 and 55 years old in good health and CMV-seropositive. Sequencing input: PBMCs.

The CDR3 sequence: CASILDRTYEQYF. In nucleotides, the CDR3 is TGTGCCAGCATATTGGACAGAACATACGAGCAGTACTTC. The chain joins TRBV2 to TRBJ2-7, with D tentatively TRBD1 (6 bases). Trimming stripped 7 bases from V and 4 bases from J, with 14 bases between. Germline V gene sequence: CDR1 SNHLY, CDR2 FYNNEI. This CDR3 is built from 13 residues.